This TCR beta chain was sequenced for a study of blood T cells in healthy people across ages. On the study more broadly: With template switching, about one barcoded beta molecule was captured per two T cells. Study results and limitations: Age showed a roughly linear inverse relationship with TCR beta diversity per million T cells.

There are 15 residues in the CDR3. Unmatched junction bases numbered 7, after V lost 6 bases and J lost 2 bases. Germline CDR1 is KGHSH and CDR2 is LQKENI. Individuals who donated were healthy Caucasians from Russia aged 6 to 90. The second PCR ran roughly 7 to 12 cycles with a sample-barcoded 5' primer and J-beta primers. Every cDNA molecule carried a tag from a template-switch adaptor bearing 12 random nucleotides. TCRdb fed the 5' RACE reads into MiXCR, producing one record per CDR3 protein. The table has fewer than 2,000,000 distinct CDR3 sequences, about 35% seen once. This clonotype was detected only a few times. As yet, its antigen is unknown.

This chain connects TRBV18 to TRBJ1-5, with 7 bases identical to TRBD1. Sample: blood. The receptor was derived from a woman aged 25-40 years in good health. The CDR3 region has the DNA TGTGCCAGCTCGTCCGAGGGGGCTGGCAATCAGCCCCAGCATTTT. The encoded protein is CASSSEGAGNQPQHF. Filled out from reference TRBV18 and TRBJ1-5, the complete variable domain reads NAGVMQNPRHLVRRRGQEARLRCSPMKGHSHVYWYRQLPEEGLKFMVYLQKENIIDESGMPKERFSAEFPKEGPSILRIQQVVRGDSAAYFCASSSEGAGNQPQHFGDGTRLSIL.